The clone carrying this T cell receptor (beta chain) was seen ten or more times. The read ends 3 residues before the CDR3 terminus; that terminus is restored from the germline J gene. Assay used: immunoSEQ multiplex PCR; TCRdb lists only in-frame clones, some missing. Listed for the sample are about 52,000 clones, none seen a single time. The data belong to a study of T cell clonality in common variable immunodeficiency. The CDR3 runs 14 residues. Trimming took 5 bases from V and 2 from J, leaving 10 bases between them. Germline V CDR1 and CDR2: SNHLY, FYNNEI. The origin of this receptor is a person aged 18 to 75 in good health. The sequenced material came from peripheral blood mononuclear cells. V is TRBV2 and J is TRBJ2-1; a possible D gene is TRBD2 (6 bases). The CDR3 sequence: CASSRAGTYNEQFF. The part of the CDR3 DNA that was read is TGTGCCAGCAGTAGAGCGGGTACCTACAATGAG.